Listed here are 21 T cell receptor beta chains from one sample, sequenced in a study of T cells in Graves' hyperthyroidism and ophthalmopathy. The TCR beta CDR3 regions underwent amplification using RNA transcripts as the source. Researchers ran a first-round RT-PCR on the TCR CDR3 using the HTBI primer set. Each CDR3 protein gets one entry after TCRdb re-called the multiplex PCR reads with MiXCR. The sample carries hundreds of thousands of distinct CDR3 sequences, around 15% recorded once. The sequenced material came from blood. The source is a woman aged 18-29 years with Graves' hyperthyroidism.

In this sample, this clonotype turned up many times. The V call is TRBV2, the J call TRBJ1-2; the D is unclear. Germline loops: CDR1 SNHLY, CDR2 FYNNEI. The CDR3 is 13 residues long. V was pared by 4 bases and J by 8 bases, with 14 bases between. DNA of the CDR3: TGTGCCAGCAGTGGATATGGTTTCGGAGGCTACACCTTC. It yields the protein CASSGYGFGGYTF.

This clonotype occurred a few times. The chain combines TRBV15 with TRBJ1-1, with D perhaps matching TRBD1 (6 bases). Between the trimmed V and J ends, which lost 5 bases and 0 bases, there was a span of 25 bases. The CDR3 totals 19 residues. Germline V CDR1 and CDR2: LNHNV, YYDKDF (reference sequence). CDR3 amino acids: CATSAPGHDSRLMNTEAFF. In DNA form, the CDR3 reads TGTGCCACCAGCGCGCCGGGACACGATTCCCGACTCATGAACACTGAAGCTTTCTTT.

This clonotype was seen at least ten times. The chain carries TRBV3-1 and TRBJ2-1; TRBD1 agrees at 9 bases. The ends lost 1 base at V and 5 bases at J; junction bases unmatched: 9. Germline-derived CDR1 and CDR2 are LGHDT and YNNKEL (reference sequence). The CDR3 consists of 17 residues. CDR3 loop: CASSQVGGTGWDNEQFF. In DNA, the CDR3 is TGTGCCAGCAGCCAAGTAGGAGGGACAGGGTGGGACAATGAGCAGTTCTTC.

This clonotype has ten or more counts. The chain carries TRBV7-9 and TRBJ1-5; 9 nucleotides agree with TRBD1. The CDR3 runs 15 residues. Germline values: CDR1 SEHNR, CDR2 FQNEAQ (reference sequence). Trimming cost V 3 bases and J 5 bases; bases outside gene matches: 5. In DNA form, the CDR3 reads TGTGCCAGCAGCTTGGCCGGGACAGGGTATCAGCCCCAGCATTTT. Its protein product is CASSLAGTGYQPQHF.

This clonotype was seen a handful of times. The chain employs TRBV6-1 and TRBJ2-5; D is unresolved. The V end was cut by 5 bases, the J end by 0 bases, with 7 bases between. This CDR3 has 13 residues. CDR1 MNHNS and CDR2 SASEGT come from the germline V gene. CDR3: CASSSDDQETQYF. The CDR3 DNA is TGTGCCAGCAGTAGTGACGACCAAGAGACCCAGTACTTC.

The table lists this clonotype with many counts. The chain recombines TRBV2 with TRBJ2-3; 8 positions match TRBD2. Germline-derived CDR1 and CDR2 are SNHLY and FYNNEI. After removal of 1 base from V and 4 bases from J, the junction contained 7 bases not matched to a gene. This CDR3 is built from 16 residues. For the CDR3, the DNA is TGTGCCAGCAGTGAAGGCTTACTAGCGGCCCCAGATACGCAGTATTTT. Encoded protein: CASSEGLLAAPDTQYF.

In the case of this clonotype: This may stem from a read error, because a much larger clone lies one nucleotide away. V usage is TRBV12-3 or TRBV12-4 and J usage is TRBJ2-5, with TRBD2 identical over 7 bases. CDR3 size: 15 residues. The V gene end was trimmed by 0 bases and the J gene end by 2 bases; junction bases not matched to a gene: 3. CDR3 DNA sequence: TGTGCCAGCAGTTTAGCGGGAGGGCCTCAAGAGACCCAGTACTTC. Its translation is CASSLAGGPQETQYF.

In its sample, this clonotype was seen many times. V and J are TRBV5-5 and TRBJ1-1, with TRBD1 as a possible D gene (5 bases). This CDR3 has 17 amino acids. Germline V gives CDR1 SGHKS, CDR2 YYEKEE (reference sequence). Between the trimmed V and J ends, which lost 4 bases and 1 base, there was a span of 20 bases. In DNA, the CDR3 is TGTGCCAGCAGCATCCCCGGGGGGGGACCTGCGAACACTGAAGCTTTCTTT. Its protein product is CASSIPGGGPANTEAFF.

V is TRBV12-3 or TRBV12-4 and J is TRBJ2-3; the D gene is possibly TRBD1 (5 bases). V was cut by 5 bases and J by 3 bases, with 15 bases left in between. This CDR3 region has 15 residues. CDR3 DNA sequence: TGTGCCAGCAGTGAATTGGGCAAGGGGACAGATACGCAGTATTTT. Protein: CASSELGKGTDTQYF.

CDR3 in amino acids: CASSSWLAGVYEQYF. The CDR3 coding sequence is TGTGCCAGCAGTTCGTGGCTAGCGGGAGTTTACGAGCAGTACTTC. The genes are TRBV6-1 and TRBJ2-7; 10 positions match TRBD2. V was clipped by 5 bases and J by 4 bases; unmatched bases: 8. The CDR3 is 15 residues long. Germline CDR1 MNHNS, CDR2 SASEGT.

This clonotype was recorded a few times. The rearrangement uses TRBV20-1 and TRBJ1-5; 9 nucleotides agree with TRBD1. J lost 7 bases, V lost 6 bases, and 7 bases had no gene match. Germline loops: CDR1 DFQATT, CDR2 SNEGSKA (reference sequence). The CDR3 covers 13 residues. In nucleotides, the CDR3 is TGCAGTGCCCCGGACAGGGGACACCAGCCCCAGCATTTT. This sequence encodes CSAPDRGHQPQHF.

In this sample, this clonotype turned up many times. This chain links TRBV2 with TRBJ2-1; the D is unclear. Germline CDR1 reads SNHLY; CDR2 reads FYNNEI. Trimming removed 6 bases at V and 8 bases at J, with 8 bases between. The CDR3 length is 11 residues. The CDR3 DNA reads TGTGCCAGCAGGGGCACCGATGAGCAGTTCTTC. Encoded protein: CASRGTDEQFF.

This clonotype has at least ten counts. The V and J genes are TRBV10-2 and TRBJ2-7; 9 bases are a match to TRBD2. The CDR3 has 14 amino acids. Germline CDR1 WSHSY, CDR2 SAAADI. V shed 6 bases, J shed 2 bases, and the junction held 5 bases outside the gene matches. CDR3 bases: TGCGCCAGCAGCGTTCCTAGCGGGGCCTACGAGCAGTACTTC. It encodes CASSVPSGAYEQYF.

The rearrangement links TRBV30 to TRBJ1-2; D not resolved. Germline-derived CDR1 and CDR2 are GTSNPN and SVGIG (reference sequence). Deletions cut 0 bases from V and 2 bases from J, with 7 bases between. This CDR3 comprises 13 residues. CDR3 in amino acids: CAWSVPQNYGYTF. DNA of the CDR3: TGTGCCTGGAGTGTACCCCAGAACTATGGCTACACCTTC. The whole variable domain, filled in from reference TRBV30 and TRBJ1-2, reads SQTIHQWPATLVQPVGSPLSLECTVEGTSNPNLYWYRQAAGRGLQLLFYSVGIGQISSEVPQNLSASRPQDRQFILSSKKLLLSDSGFYLCAWSVPQNYGYTFGSGTRLTVV.

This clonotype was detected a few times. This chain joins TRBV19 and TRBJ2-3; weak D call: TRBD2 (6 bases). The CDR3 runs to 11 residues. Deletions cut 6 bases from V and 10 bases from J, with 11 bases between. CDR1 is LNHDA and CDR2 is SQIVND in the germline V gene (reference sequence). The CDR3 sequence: CASRGGLAQYF. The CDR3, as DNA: TGTGCCAGTAGAGGAGGGCTGGCGCAGTATTTT.

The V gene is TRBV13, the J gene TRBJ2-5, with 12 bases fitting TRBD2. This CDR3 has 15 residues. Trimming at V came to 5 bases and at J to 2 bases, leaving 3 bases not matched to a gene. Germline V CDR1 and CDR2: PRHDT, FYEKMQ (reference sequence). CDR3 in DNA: TGTGCCAGCAGCCAGACTAGCGGGAGTCAAGAGACCCAGTACTTC. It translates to CASSQTSGSQETQYF.

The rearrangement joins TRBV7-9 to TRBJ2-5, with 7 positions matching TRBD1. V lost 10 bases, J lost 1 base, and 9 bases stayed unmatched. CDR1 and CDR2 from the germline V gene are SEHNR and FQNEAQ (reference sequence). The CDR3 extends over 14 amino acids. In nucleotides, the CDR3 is TGTGCCACCAAGCAGACAGGGCTCCAAGAGACCCAGTACTTC. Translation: CATKQTGLQETQYF.

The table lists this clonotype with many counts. CDR3 DNA sequence: TGTGCCAGCGTCAAAGGGACAGGGCATCAGCCCCAGCATTTT. Its translation is CASVKGTGHQPQHF. This chain uses TRBV2 with TRBJ1-5, with 9 bases lining up with TRBD1. Per germline, CDR1 SNHLY and CDR2 FYNNEI. This CDR3 contains 14 residues. Unmatched junction bases numbered 7, after V lost 8 bases and J lost 5 bases.

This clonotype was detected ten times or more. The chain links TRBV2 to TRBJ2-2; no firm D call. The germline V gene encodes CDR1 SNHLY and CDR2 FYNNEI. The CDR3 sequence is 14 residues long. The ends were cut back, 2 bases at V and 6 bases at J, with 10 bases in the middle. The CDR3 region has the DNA TGTGCCAGCAGTGAAAGGCCTCCACCCGGGGAGCTGTTTTTT. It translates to CASSERPPPGELFF.

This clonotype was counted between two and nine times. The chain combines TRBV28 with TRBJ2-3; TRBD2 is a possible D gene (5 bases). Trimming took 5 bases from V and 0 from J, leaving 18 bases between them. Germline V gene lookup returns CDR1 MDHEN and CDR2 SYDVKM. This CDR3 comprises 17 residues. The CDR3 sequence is CASSAPPGRSSTDTQYF. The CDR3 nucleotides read TGTGCCAGCAGTGCCCCGCCGGGGAGATCTAGCACAGATACGCAGTATTTT. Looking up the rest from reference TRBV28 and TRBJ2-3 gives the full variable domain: DVKVTQSSRYLVKRTGEKVFLECVQDMDHENMFWYRQDPGLGLRLIYFSYDVKMKEKGDIPEGYSVSREKKERFSLILESASTNQTSMYLCASSAPPGRSSTDTQYFGPGTRLTVL.

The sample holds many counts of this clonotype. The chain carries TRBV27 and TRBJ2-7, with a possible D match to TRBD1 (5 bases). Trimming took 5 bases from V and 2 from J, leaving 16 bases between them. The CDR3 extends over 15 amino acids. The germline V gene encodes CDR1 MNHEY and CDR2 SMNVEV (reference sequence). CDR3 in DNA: TGTGCCAGCAGTACTAACTGGGCAGGGACCTACGAGCAGTACTTC. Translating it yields CASSTNWAGTYEQYF.